The 8 T cell receptor beta chains in this list originate from one sample, sequenced in a study of blood T cell repertoires in COVID-19. TCRdb's table, derived via immunoSEQ multiplex PCR, lists solely in-frame clones and lacks some. The sample shows hundreds of thousands of clones, 88% of them seen only once. Sequenced sample: peripheral blood. Receptors originate from a woman aged 65 to 85 with COVID-19, enrolled during active disease.

This clone was seen just once. The CDR3 sequence: CASSPLRDTYGYTF. Here the CDR3 DNA reads TGTGCCAGCAGTCCTCTTCGGGACACCTATGGCTACACCTTC. The chain carries TRBV28 and TRBJ1-2; a weak D match, TRBD1 (6 bases). CDR3 length: 14 amino acids. The V end was cut by 5 bases, the J end by 4 bases, with 14 bases between. CDR1 and CDR2 (germline): MDHEN, SYDVKM.

The chain combines TRBV28 with TRBJ1-4; the D is unclear. This CDR3 spans 15 amino acids. The germline gives CDR1 MDHEN, CDR2 SYDVKM. V gave up 7 bases and J gave up 1 base, with 13 bases separating them. The CDR3 bases are TGTGCCAGCATCCCCGGTAGCAGAACTAATGAAAAACTGTTTTTT. Its protein product is CASIPGSRTNEKLFF.

V gene TRBV28 combines with J gene TRBJ1-2; perhaps TRBD1 as D (6 bases). Looked up from germline, CDR1 is MDHEN and CDR2 is SYDVKM. The CDR3 consists of 13 residues. Trimming stripped 10 bases from V and 4 bases from J, with 16 bases between. CDR3 in DNA: TGTGCCACCATACAGGGCAGTGGCTATGGCTACACCTTC. Protein: CATIQGSGYGYTF.

This rearrangement joins TRBV19 to TRBJ2-2; 10 bases align to TRBD2. The CDR3 runs to 16 residues. With V trimmed by 5 bases and J by 2 bases, 5 bases remained unmatched. The germline gives CDR1 LNHDA, CDR2 SQIVND (reference sequence). This CDR3 reads CASSGSGGANTGELFF. CDR3 DNA sequence: TGTGCCAGTAGTGGAAGCGGGGGGGCCAACACCGGGGAGCTGTTTTTT.

J is TRBJ1-4 and V is TRBV5-1; TRBD1 is a possible D gene (5 bases). CDR3 length: 15 residues. The germline CDR1 and CDR2 sequences are SGHRS and YFSETQ. V dropped 2 bases and J dropped 4 bases, with 12 bases sitting between them. The CDR3: CASSLPGLGNEKLFF. In nucleotides, the CDR3 is TGCGCCAGCAGCTTACCGGGACTTGGTAATGAAAAACTGTTTTTT.

The chain uses TRBV7-9 and TRBJ1-1; no reliable D call. The V gene's germline CDR1 is SEHNR and CDR2 FQNEAQ (reference sequence). This CDR3 spans 16 amino acids. Trimming cost V 0 bases and J 1 base, with 12 bases left between them. The CDR3 region is CASSLASLLRNTEAFF. The CDR3 DNA reads TGTGCCAGCAGCTTAGCCTCACTTCTGCGGAACACTGAAGCTTTCTTT.

V usage is TRBV4-3 and J usage is TRBJ1-2, with D possibly matching TRBD1 (6 bases). CDR1 is LGHNA, CDR2 YSLEER, per germline. CDR3 length equals 14 residues. Trimming took off 6 bases at V and 4 bases at J, with 15 bases between the two ends. CDR3 sequence (DNA): TGCGCCAGCAGTCCCGACAGGAACAGCTATGGCTACACCTTC. Amino acids: CASSPDRNSYGYTF.

The chain joins TRBV12-3 or TRBV12-4 to TRBJ1-2; unclear D gene. V was clipped by 8 bases and J by 3 bases, with 7 bases between them. CDR3 length: 11 amino acids. The DNA of the CDR3 is TGTGCCAGCTCAAGCCACTATGGCTACACCTTC. It encodes CASSSHYGYTF.